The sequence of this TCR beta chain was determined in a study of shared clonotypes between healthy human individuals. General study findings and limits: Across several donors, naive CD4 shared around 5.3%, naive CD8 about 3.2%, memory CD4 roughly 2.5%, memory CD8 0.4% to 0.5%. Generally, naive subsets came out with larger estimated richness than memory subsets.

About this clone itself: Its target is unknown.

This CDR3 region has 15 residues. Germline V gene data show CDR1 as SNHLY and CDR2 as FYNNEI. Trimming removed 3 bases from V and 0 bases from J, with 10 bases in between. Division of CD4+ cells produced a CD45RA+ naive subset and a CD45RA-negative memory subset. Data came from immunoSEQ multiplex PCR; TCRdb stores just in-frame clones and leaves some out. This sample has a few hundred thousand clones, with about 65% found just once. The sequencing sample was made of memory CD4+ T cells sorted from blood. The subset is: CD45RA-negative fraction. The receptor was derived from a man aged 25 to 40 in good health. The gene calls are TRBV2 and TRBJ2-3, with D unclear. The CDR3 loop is CASSEEVFSTDTQYF. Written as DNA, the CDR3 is TGTGCCAGCAGTGAGGAAGTCTTTAGCACAGATACGCAGTATTTT.